Detailed here is one TCR beta chain. Its antigen is still unknown. No quality values exist for individual bases; no much larger clone is one base distant. The library relied on the immunoSEQ multiplex PCR assay. DNA from the cultured and isolated CD4+ T cells underwent TCR beta CDR3 sequencing. For the original study's pipeline: Non-productive TCR sequences were removed and reads were trimmed to the CDR3 region, keeping CDR3s of at least 7 amino acids. Antigen-specific clonotypes were identified using the MANAFEST web app by comparison of expansion in peptide wells against reference cultures. For clones to be considered positive, expansion at FDR<0.05 versus reference and all other wells, an odds ratio above 5, and a frequency above 0.1% in two replicate wells were required. Cross-reactive clonotypes were defined as significantly expanded in SARS-CoV-2 spike wells and in at least one common cold coronavirus spike condition. CDR3 similarity was assessed by Levenshtein distance with the stringdist R package, and unrooted trees were built with ape in R 3.6.1. TCRdb stores this immuneACCESS table with in-frame sequences only. Part of the clones is absent; in the studies checked, under half of the shortfall reflects unresolved V genes, and no reason is known for the rest. V, J and clone size are taken as reported in that table, and D and trimming were inferred from the DNA itself. The table for this sample lists under 13,000 clones; 74% of them were counted only once. The leading ten clones occupy roughly 26% of the sample.

These data come from a study of vaccination effects on CD4 cells after COVID-19 (dated by TCRdb to between 2021 and 2024). Background for the entire study: Each participant received two doses of an mRNA SARS-CoV-2 vaccine, either BNT162b2 or mRNA-1273. In both COVID-19 convalescent patients and infection-naive vaccine recipients, the study compared SARS-CoV-2 spike-specific CD4+ TCR repertoires from before mRNA vaccination with those from after it. A total of 10 COVID-19 convalescent patients and several SARS-CoV-2-naive healthy vaccine recipients were included in the full study. Cultures from other donors in the study were sequenced with the Oncomine TCR Beta short-read assay on an Illumina iSeq 100.

Via the germline V gene, CDR1 is SGHRS and CDR2 YFSETQ. Taken from cysteine to phenylalanine, the CDR3 has 14 residues. This entry keeps only the CDR3 DNA: 42 bases, framed from base 1. Relative to germline, V is 5 bases shorter and J is 2 bases shorter, with 12 bases between their ends. In the ViraFEST assay, PBMC were stimulated with viral peptide pools, and TCR sequencing was then used to find antigen-specific CD4+ T cell clonotypes based on their expansion. After around ten days of culture, CD4+ T cells were isolated with the EasySep CD4+ T cell isolation kit. None of the healthy vaccine recipients had a prior SARS-CoV-2 infection, which was confirmed by nucleocapsid antibody tests that came back negative both before and after vaccination. About 1.8 million PBMC per well were cultured with 9 to 10 ug/ml peptides in IMDM containing approximately 4.6% human AB serum, approximately 10 IU/ml IL-2 and gentamicin. Half of the culture medium was replaced with fresh IL-2-containing medium on days 3 and 7. Unless otherwise noted, each peptide stimulation condition was cultured in triplicate wells. Using Ficoll-Paque Plus gradient centrifugation, PBMC were separated from whole blood and then either used fresh or cryopreserved at -140C. The spike proteins of SARS-CoV-2 and of the common cold coronaviruses HCoV-NL63, HCoV-OC43 and HCoV-229E were spanned by overlapping peptide pools. The QIAamp micro DNA kit was used to extract genomic DNA from the cultured CD4+ T cells.

Beyond this particular receptor, the publication reports: Limitations of the study were the small number of convalescent patients and the absence of early post-infection timepoints. Marked clonal contraction was observed in both infection-induced and vaccine-induced clones at late post-vaccination timepoints, consistent with waning T cell responses. In healthy vaccine recipients, vaccine-induced clones were almost all SARS-CoV-2 mono-reactive, with only 1 of 255 cross-reactive with common cold coronaviruses.

Source: CD4+ T cells from PBMCs cultured with HCoV-229E spike peptides, taken before COVID-19 vaccination. Explained via the paper, the cell subset or site label denotes: HCoV-229E spike overlapping peptide pool stimulation. The rearranged segments are TRBV5-1 and TRBJ2-3, with no confident D gene call. The sequence came from a human donor who received a COVID-19 vaccine. CDR3 reads: CASRLGRTTDTQYF. The nucleotide sequence reads as follows: TGCGCCAGCAGACTGGGCAGGACCACAGATACGCAGTATTTT. The variable domain in full, with residues beyond the CDR3 obtained from the reference TRBV5-1 and TRBJ2-3 genes, is KAGVTQTPRYLIKTRGQQVTLSCSPISGHRSVSWYQQTPGQGLQFLFEYFSETQRNKGNFPGRFSGRQFSNSRSEMNVSTLELGDSALYLCASRLGRTTDTQYFGPGTRLTVL.